The rows below give T cell receptor beta chains drawn from one sample of a study of technical replicates of blood from several donors. The data were produced by immunoSEQ multiplex PCR, yet TCRdb's version contains in-frame clones alone and is incomplete. The sample contains more than 75,000 clones, around 93% of which appear only once. Material for sequencing was T cells isolated from PBMCs. The receptors here all came from a human donor in good health. The CDR3 runs from the conserved cysteine through the conserved F or W. A D gene is named only where the DNA matches it firmly. A row's size may be missing; if present it is once, few, many or a size class.

j_gene: TRBJ1-2
d_gene: -
v_gene: TRBV25-1
abundance: -
CDR3nt: TGTGCCAGCAGTGGGACAGATTTCTTATATGGCTACACCTTC
CDR3aa: CASSGTDFLYGYTF

j_gene: TRBJ2-3
d_gene: TRBD2
v_gene: TRBV5-4
abundance: -
CDR3nt: TGTGCCAGCAGCTTGGGTAGCGGGAGAGGGACAGATACGCAGTATTTT
CDR3aa: CASSLGSGRGTDTQYF

j_gene: TRBJ1-2
d_gene: -
v_gene: TRBV6-5
abundance: -
CDR3nt: TGTGCCAGCAGTTACGGGGGGAACTATGGCTACACCTTC
CDR3aa: CASSYGGNYGYTF

j_gene: TRBJ2-1
d_gene: TRBD2
v_gene: TRBV9
abundance: few
CDR3nt: TGTGCCAGCAGGGATTTAGCGGGAGTAACCAATGAGCAGTTCTTC
CDR3aa: CASRDLAGVTNEQFF

j_gene: TRBJ1-6
d_gene: -
v_gene: TRBV27
abundance: -
CDR3nt: TGTGCCAGCAGTAGTCCGGGACACCGCTCCTATAATTCACCCCTCCACTTT
CDR3aa: CASSSPGHRSYNSPLHF

j_gene: TRBJ1-4
d_gene: -
v_gene: TRBV5-5
abundance: -
CDR3nt: TGTGCCAGCAACGGGGTCCTTAATGAAAAACTGTTTTTT
CDR3aa: CASNGVLNEKLFF

j_gene: TRBJ2-3
d_gene: -
v_gene: TRBV6-1
abundance: -
CDR3nt: TGTGCCAGCAGTGAAGGACCCGGGAGATACCGATCAAGCACAGATACGCAGTATTTT
CDR3aa: CASSEGPGRYRSSTDTQYF

j_gene: TRBJ2-7
d_gene: TRBD1
v_gene: TRBV6-5
abundance: -
CDR3nt: TGTGCCAGCAGCCCCGGGACAGGGGAACACGAGCAGTACTTC
CDR3aa: CASSPGTGEHEQYF

j_gene: TRBJ2-5
d_gene: -
v_gene: TRBV18
abundance: -
CDR3nt: TGTGCCAGCTCACCTGCGTCAAACCAAGAGACCCAGTACTTC
CDR3aa: CASSPASNQETQYF

j_gene: TRBJ1-5
d_gene: -
v_gene: TRBV6-6
abundance: -
CDR3nt: TGTGCCAGCACCAACTACAGGGTCGAGCCCCAGCATTTT
CDR3aa: CASTNYRVEPQHF

j_gene: TRBJ1-3
d_gene: -
v_gene: TRBV1
abundance: -
CDR3nt: TGCACCAGCAGCCAAGATCGGACAGGGATAGGAAACACCATATATTTT
CDR3aa: CTSSQDRTGIGNTIYF

j_gene: TRBJ2-5
d_gene: TRBD2
v_gene: TRBV28
abundance: -
CDR3nt: TGTGCCAGCAGTTATGGGACTAGCGGGAGTCAAGAGACCCAGTACTTC
CDR3aa: CASSYGTSGSQETQYF

j_gene: TRBJ2-7
d_gene: -
v_gene: TRBV2
abundance: -
CDR3nt: TGTGCCAGCAGTTCTCGGACAGCCTCCTACGAGCAGTACTTC
CDR3aa: CASSSRTASYEQYF

j_gene: TRBJ2-1
d_gene: -
v_gene: TRBV6-4
abundance: few
CDR3nt: TGTGCCAGCAGTGACTCCGCCAGGCACCAATTCAATGAGCAGTTCTTC
CDR3aa: CASSDSARHQFNEQFF

j_gene: TRBJ2-1
d_gene: TRBD1
v_gene: TRBV19
abundance: -
CDR3nt: TGTGCCAGTACACCTCGGAGGGGGACAGGGGGCTCTGGTGAGCAGTTCTTC
CDR3aa: CASTPRRGTGGSGEQFF

j_gene: TRBJ1-4
d_gene: -
v_gene: TRBV30
abundance: -
CDR3nt: TGTGCCTGGAGTCCCCCCGGAAAACTGTTTTTT
CDR3aa: CAWSPPGKLFF

j_gene: TRBJ2-1
d_gene: TRBD2
v_gene: TRBV29-1
abundance: -
CDR3nt: TGCAGCGTCTACGGGACTAGCGGGAGGGCCGCATACAATGAGCAGTTCTTC
CDR3aa: CSVYGTSGRAAYNEQFF

j_gene: TRBJ1-1
d_gene: TRBD1
v_gene: TRBV5-1
abundance: -
CDR3nt: TGCGCCAGCAGCTTGGCCGGGACAGGCATAAACACTGAAGCTTTCTTT
CDR3aa: CASSLAGTGINTEAFF

j_gene: TRBJ1-2
d_gene: -
v_gene: TRBV29-1
abundance: -
CDR3nt: TGCAGCGACCTACCGGGAGTTTCACAAACTTATGGCTACACCTTC
CDR3aa: CSDLPGVSQTYGYTF

j_gene: TRBJ1-1
d_gene: -
v_gene: TRBV11-2
abundance: -
CDR3nt: TGTGCCAGCAGCTTAAACAGGGCTGAAGCTTTCTTT
CDR3aa: CASSLNRAEAFF

j_gene: TRBJ1-4
d_gene: -
v_gene: TRBV28
abundance: -
CDR3nt: TGTGCCAGCAGAGACATGGGCGGTGTGTTTACGGGAGAGGAAAAACTGTTTTTT
CDR3aa: CASRDMGGVFTGEEKLFF

j_gene: TRBJ2-5
d_gene: TRBD2
v_gene: TRBV5-4
abundance: -
CDR3nt: TGTGCCAGCAGCACTAGACTAGCCGTAGAGACCCAGTACTTC
CDR3aa: CASSTRLAVETQYF

j_gene: TRBJ2-3
d_gene: -
v_gene: TRBV6-1
abundance: -
CDR3nt: TGTGCCAGCAGTGAAGTAGGTAGCGAAAGGCAGTATTTT
CDR3aa: CASSEVGSERQYF

j_gene: TRBJ2-1
d_gene: TRBD2
v_gene: TRBV18
abundance: once
CDR3nt: TGTGCCAGCTCACCACTGGCGGGAGTGGGCAATGAGCAGTTCTTC
CDR3aa: CASSPLAGVGNEQFF

j_gene: TRBJ2-1
d_gene: TRBD1
v_gene: TRBV27
abundance: -
CDR3nt: TGTGCCAGCAGTCGCCCCGACAGGGAAAGGCAGTTCTTC
CDR3aa: CASSRPDRERQFF

j_gene: TRBJ1-1
d_gene: -
v_gene: TRBV18
abundance: -
CDR3nt: TGTGCCAGCTCACCACCCACAGGCATGAACACTGAAGCTTTCTTT
CDR3aa: CASSPPTGMNTEAFF

j_gene: TRBJ2-5
d_gene: TRBD1
v_gene: TRBV5-8
abundance: -
CDR3nt: TGTGCCAGCAGCTCCCTCCGGGACAGGGTGGTAGAGACCCAGTACTTC
CDR3aa: CASSSLRDRVVETQYF